Sequencing of this T cell receptor (beta chain) was carried out in a study of tumor and adjacent non-tumor tissue in lung cancer. Study information: On average, productive TCRbeta reads reached some 4.2 million per sample. Study outcomes and limitations: Significantly higher TCR diversity was found in tumor than normal lung.

This CDR3 contains 15 residues. Germline loops: CDR1 SEHNR, CDR2 FQNEAQ (reference sequence). RNA was extracted from bulk tissue without any cell sorting. With regard to this clonotype: The antigen remains unidentified. Sequence at one end of the junction differs from germline and may be a read error.

Three rounds of nested PCR, following a modified ARM-PCR protocol, produced the TCRbeta library. From the multiplex PCR reads, TCRdb called clonotypes with MiXCR, one entry per CDR3 protein. The sample includes 220,000 or so distinct CDR3 sequences, over 55% of them seen just once. This clonotype was sampled from a man aged 55 to 70 with non-small cell lung cancer. Sequenced material: lung tumor tissue. This chain uses TRBV7-9 with TRBJ1-1; D gene uncertain. CDR3 DNA: TGTGCCGGCAGCTTAATAGGGCCCAGAAGTACTGAAGCTTTCTTT. Translation: CAGSLIGPRSTEAFF.